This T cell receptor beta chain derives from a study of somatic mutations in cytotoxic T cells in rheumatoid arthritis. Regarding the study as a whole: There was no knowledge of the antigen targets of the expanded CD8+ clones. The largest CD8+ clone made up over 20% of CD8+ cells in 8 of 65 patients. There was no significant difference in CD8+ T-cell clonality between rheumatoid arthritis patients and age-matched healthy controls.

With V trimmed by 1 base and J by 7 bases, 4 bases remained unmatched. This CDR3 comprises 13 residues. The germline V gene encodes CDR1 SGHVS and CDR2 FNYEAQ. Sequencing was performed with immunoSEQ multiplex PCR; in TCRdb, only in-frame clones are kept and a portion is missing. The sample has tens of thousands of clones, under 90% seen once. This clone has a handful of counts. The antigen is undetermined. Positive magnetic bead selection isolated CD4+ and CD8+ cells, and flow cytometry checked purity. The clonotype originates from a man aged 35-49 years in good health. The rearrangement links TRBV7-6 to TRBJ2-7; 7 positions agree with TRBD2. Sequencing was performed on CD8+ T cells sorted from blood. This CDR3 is CASSLETSVEQYF. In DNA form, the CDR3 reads TGTGCCAGCAGCTTAGAAACTAGCGTGGAGCAGTACTTC.